These 26 T cell receptor beta chains originate from one sample sequenced in a study of T cells after yellow fever vaccination. TCRdb analysed the 5' RACE reads with MiXCR anew, one entry per CDR3 protein. This sample yields some 320,000 distinct CDR3 sequences, of which 7.5% to 9.5% are seen a single time; 3% to 4% belongs to the top ten. This material consisted of CD4+ T cells sorted from PBMCs, taken 5 days after the yellow fever booster vaccination. These receptors all come from a young man who received the YFV17D yellow fever vaccine.

This clonotype was counted ten times or more. This chain connects TRBV4-2 to TRBJ2-3; D is ambiguous. Germline CDR1 is LGHNA and CDR2 is YNFKEQ. The V end was cut by 5 bases, the J end by 0 bases, with 21 bases between. The CDR3 has 18 residues. The CDR3 here is CASSFQTSTDTSTDTQYF. For the CDR3, the DNA is TGTGCCAGCAGCTTTCAAACTTCGACGGATACTAGCACAGATACGCAGTATTTT.

This clonotype has a handful of counts. The V gene is TRBV20-1, the J gene TRBJ1-2; D perhaps matches TRBD1 (6 bases). Trimming took off 5 bases at V and 4 bases at J, with 14 bases between the two ends. CDR1 is DFQATT, CDR2 SNEGSKA, per germline (reference sequence). CDR3 length: 13 amino acids. This chain's CDR3 is CSAYRAGGYGYTF. CDR3 DNA: TGCAGTGCTTACAGGGCGGGTGGCTATGGCTACACCTTC.

The chain is built from TRBV3-1 and TRBJ2-6, with D unclear. The CDR3 contains 15 residues. Trimming stripped 2 bases from V and 0 bases from J, with 5 bases between. Germline V gives CDR1 LGHDT, CDR2 YNNKEL (reference sequence). This CDR3 reads CASSQRDSGANVLTF. DNA of the CDR3: TGTGCCAGCAGCCAACGCGACTCTGGGGCCAACGTCCTGACTTTC.

V gene TRBV6-5 combines with J gene TRBJ1-6, with D tentatively TRBD1 (6 bases). The germline V and J ends were trimmed by 6 bases and 8 bases, with 17 bases remaining between them. Germline loops: CDR1 MNHEY, CDR2 SVGAGI. This CDR3 has 15 amino acids. The CDR3 sequence is CASSLLQRGDSPLHF. The DNA for the CDR3 is TGTGCCAGCAGCCTATTACAGAGGGGGGATTCACCCCTCCACTTT.

The chain uses TRBV7-9 and TRBJ2-5; perhaps TRBD1 as D (5 bases). CDR1 SEHNR and CDR2 FQNEAQ come from the germline V gene (reference sequence). Trimming took 7 bases from V and 7 from J, leaving 16 bases between them. CDR3 length equals 13 residues. CDR3 DNA sequence: TGTGCCAGCAATCCGACAGAGTCGGCGACCCAGTACTTC. The encoded protein is CASNPTESATQYF.

This sequence joins TRBV6-2 or TRBV6-3 and TRBJ1-2; TRBD1 matches 7 bases. Germline CDR1 is MNHEY and CDR2 is SVGEGT. V was pared by 8 bases and J by 0 bases, with 3 bases of the junction left unmatched. This CDR3 has 13 amino acids. In nucleotides, the CDR3 is TGTGCCAGCGGGACAGACACTAACTATGGCTACACCTTC. It is translated as CASGTDTNYGYTF.

This chain connects TRBV6-1 to TRBJ1-2; tentatively, D is TRBD1 (5 bases). Germline assignment: CDR1 MNHNS and CDR2 SASEGT. CDR3 size: 14 residues. With 7 bases removed from V and 1 base from J, the gap between germline ends came to 13 bases. CDR3 DNA: TGTGCCAGCATCGACAGTCCTATTAACTATGGCTACACCTTC. It codes for CASIDSPINYGYTF.

This clonotype has at least ten counts. V and J are TRBV29-1 and TRBJ1-1; D is ambiguous. The CDR3 runs 15 residues. From germline, CDR1 is SQVTM and CDR2 ANQGSEA. The V end was cut by 1 base, the J end by 4 bases, with 16 bases between. The CDR3 here is CSVEVRRGWATEAFF. In nucleotides, the CDR3 is TGCAGCGTTGAAGTTAGGCGGGGATGGGCCACTGAAGCTTTCTTT.

This chain links TRBV2 with TRBJ2-5; no clear D. Germline V gene data show CDR1 as SNHLY and CDR2 as FYNNEI. Trimming shortened V by 2 bases and J by 4 bases, and 5 bases separated the two germline ends. The CDR3 loop spans 12 amino acids. CDR3 nucleotide sequence: TGTGCCAGCAGTGAACAAGTAGAGACCCAGTACTTC. Its protein product is CASSEQVETQYF.

This clonotype has at least ten counts. The chain couples TRBV6-5 to TRBJ2-3, with 11 nucleotides matching TRBD2. V gave up 0 bases and J gave up 2 bases; unmatched junction bases: 10. CDR1 is MNHEY and CDR2 is SVGAGI in the germline V gene. The CDR3 spans 19 residues. For the CDR3, the DNA is TGTGCCAGCAGTTACTCGATCCCCACTAGCGGGGGCCTCACAGATACGCAGTATTTT. Its translation: CASSYSIPTSGGLTDTQYF.

This clonotype was counted a few times. The rearrangement links TRBV20-1 to TRBJ1-1; TRBD1 is a possible D gene (6 bases). Germline V lookup: CDR1 DFQATT, CDR2 SNEGSKA (reference sequence). The V and J ends lost 3 bases and 7 bases respectively, with 6 bases between them. CDR3 size: 10 residues. This CDR3 reads CSARDSEAFF. The CDR3 region has the DNA TGCAGTGCTAGGGACAGTGAAGCTTTCTTT.

This clonotype appeared a few times. This chain joins TRBV20-1 and TRBJ1-5; D uncertain. The V gene's germline CDR1 is DFQATT and CDR2 SNEGSKA (reference sequence). Trimming shortened V by 4 bases and J by 3 bases, and 7 bases separated the two germline ends. The CDR3 loop spans 12 amino acids. The chain's CDR3 is CSANGPNQPQHF. In DNA, the CDR3 is TGCAGTGCTAACGGTCCCAATCAGCCCCAGCATTTT.

The chain uses TRBV20-1 and TRBJ1-1; no reliable D call. Germline assignment: CDR1 DFQATT and CDR2 SNEGSKA (reference sequence). This CDR3 region has 14 residues. Trimming removed 4 bases from V and 4 bases from J, with 16 bases in between. CDR3 protein: CSATTDPAATEAFF. The CDR3 DNA reads as TGCAGTGCTACTACAGACCCAGCTGCCACTGAAGCTTTCTTT.

This clonotype was detected a few times. Here the CDR3 reads CSAEDRQGKRSPLHF. DNA of the CDR3: TGCAGTGCCGAAGATCGACAGGGGAAGAGATCACCCCTCCACTTT. This chain joins TRBV20-1 and TRBJ1-6; 8 positions agree with TRBD1. The CDR3 is 15 amino acids. Germline CDR1 is DFQATT and CDR2 is SNEGSKA (reference sequence). J lost 10 bases, V lost 6 bases, and 14 bases had no gene match.

This clonotype has a count of ten or more. This chain joins TRBV3-1 and TRBJ1-2, with D hard to call. This CDR3 has 15 residues. The V end lost 6 bases, the J end lost 2 bases, and 16 bases lay between the germline ends. Looked up from germline, CDR1 is LGHDT and CDR2 is YNNKEL (reference sequence). Here the CDR3 DNA reads TGTGCCAGCAGTTTCGATTCGAGGCAGAACTATGGCTACACCTTC. It encodes CASSFDSRQNYGYTF.

This chain connects TRBV6-5 to TRBJ1-2, with unresolved D. CDR1 and CDR2 from the germline V gene are MNHEY and SVGAGI. V dropped 6 bases and J dropped 4 bases, with 9 bases sitting between them. CDR3 length equals 12 residues. The CDR3 region has the DNA TGTGCCAGCAGCACGTCCAGCTATGGCTACACCTTC. This gives the protein CASSTSSYGYTF.

This clonotype was counted many times. The chain recombines TRBV12-3 or TRBV12-4 with TRBJ1-2; D is perhaps TRBD1 (5 bases). Trimming took off 3 bases at V and 4 bases at J, with 9 bases between the two ends. This CDR3 is 13 amino acids long. Here the CDR3 reads CASSLRRGYGYTF. DNA for the CDR3: TGTGCCAGCAGTTTGCGGAGGGGCTATGGCTACACCTTC.

A few counts support this clonotype. The chain employs TRBV6-5 and TRBJ2-2, with 10 bases matching TRBD1. This CDR3 has 15 amino acids. V gave up 6 bases and J gave up 7 bases; unmatched junction bases: 8. Germline V gene data show CDR1 as MNHEY and CDR2 as SVGAGI. CDR3 nucleotide sequence: TGTGCCAGCAGCCAACTGGACAGGGGGGTCGGGGAGCTGTTTTTT. Protein: CASSQLDRGVGELFF.

The CDR3 is CAISMEGQPQHF. DNA of the CDR3: TGTGCCATCAGCATGGAGGGGCAGCCCCAGCATTTT. The chain has TRBV10-3 and TRBJ1-5, with a possible D match to TRBD1 (5 bases). Per germline, CDR1 ENHRY and CDR2 SYGVKD. This CDR3 spans 12 amino acids. The ends were cut back, 6 bases at V and 7 bases at J, with 10 bases in the middle.

This clonotype appeared a few times. This chain uses TRBV7-9 with TRBJ1-1; unclear D gene. Germline V CDR1 and CDR2: SEHNR, FQNEAQ (reference sequence). The CDR3 length is 12 residues. Between the trimmed V and J ends, which lost 7 bases and 4 bases, there was a span of 10 bases. CDR3 sequence (DNA): TGTGCCAGCACTCCGGAGGGCACTGAAGCTTTCTTT. It specifies CASTPEGTEAFF.

This clonotype was seen repeatedly, ten times or more. V and J are TRBV20-1 and TRBJ2-5; possible D gene TRBD1, 5 bases. CDR3 length: 14 amino acids. Germline lookup yields CDR1 DFQATT and CDR2 SNEGSKA (reference sequence). The DNA of the CDR3 is TGCAGCGTACACAGGTCAGACAGACAAGAGACCCAGTACTTC. Translated: CSVHRSDRQETQYF.

The J gene is TRBJ1-1, the V gene TRBV5-1, with a tentative D call TRBD1 (6 bases). Germline lookup yields CDR1 SGHRS and CDR2 YFSETQ. The CDR3 covers 14 residues. V was clipped by 1 base and J by 0 bases, with 7 bases between them. The CDR3 here is CASSLHRVNTEAFF. CDR3 in DNA: TGCGCCAGCAGCTTGCACAGGGTGAACACTGAAGCTTTCTTT.

The chain employs TRBV27 and TRBJ1-2; D gene uncertain. Per the germline V gene, CDR1 is MNHEY and CDR2 is SMNVEV (reference sequence). The length of the CDR3 is 16 residues. The V and J ends lost 7 bases and 4 bases respectively, with 22 bases between them. Here the CDR3 reads CASTKLSDTSSYGYTF. The CDR3 region has the DNA TGTGCCAGCACTAAGTTATCAGACACCAGTTCCTATGGCTACACCTTC.

This sequence joins TRBV5-1 and TRBJ2-2; D tentatively fits TRBD1 or TRBD2 (5 bases each). Trimming stripped 0 bases from V and 6 bases from J, with 12 bases between. Germline CDR1 SGHRS, CDR2 YFSETQ. The CDR3 sequence is 15 residues long. CDR3 residues: CASSLADWGSGELFF. The CDR3, as DNA: TGCGCCAGCAGCTTGGCGGACTGGGGGTCCGGGGAGCTGTTTTTT.

The sample holds a few counts of this clonotype. The genes are TRBV6-2 or TRBV6-3 and TRBJ1-5, with 7 bases lining up with TRBD1. The germline V gene encodes CDR1 MNHEY and CDR2 SVGEGT. V lost 8 bases to trimming and J lost 5 bases; unmatched junction nucleotides: 12. The length of the CDR3 is 15 residues. This CDR3 is CASGRRTGGDQPQHF. The CDR3 DNA reads TGTGCCAGCGGACGTCGGACAGGAGGGGATCAGCCCCAGCATTTT.

The chain carries TRBV10-3 and TRBJ2-5; D is possibly TRBD1 (6 bases). The V end was cut by 4 bases, the J end by 2 bases, with 11 bases between. The CDR3 extends over 14 amino acids. Germline V CDR1 and CDR2: ENHRY, SYGVKD. Written as DNA, the CDR3 is TGTGCCATCAGTGGAGGACAGCAACAAGAGACCCAGTACTTC. Its translation: CAISGGQQQETQYF.